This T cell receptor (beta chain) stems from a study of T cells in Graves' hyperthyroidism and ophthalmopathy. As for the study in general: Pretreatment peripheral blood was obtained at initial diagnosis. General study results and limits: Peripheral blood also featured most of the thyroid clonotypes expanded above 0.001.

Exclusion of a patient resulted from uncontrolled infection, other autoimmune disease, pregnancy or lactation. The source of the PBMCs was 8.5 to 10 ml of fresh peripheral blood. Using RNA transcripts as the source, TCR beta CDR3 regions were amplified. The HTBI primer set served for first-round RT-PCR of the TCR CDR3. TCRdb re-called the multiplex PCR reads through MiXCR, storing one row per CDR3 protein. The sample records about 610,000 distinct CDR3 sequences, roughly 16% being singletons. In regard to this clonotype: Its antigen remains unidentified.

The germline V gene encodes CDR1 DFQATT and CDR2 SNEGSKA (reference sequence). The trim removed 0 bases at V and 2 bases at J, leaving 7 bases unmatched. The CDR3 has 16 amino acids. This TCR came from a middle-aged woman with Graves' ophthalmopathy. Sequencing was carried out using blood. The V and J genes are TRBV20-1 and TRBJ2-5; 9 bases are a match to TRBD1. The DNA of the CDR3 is TGCAGTGCTAGAGAGGGACAGGGAGCTCTACAAGAGACCCAGTACTTC. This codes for CSAREGQGALQETQYF.